This TCR beta chain was documented in a study of CD8 T cells in ankylosing spondylitis. The study, taken as a whole, reports: Within ankylosing spondylitis blood, a TCR beta motif made up of eight highly homologous variants appeared to be characteristic. Both synovial fluid and blood in reactive arthritis had previously been reported to carry some motif variants.

TCRdb used MiXCR to reprocess the 5' RACE reads, holding one entry per CDR3 protein. Among about 220,000 distinct CDR3 sequences, approximately 20% were seen once, and the ten largest hold more than 40%. Concerning this clonotype: Its target is unknown.

The source is a male donor with ankylosing spondylitis. Sequences were obtained from blood, either unsorted or a sorted T cell fraction (not recorded which).

The DNA of the CDR3 is TGTGCCAGCAGTTTCTGGGGCGGACTTTACGAGCAGTACTTC. Amino acids: CASSFWGGLYEQYF. The J gene is TRBJ2-7, the V gene TRBV28; D might be TRBD1 or TRBD2, each matching 5 bases. Per germline, CDR1 MDHEN and CDR2 SYDVKM. This CDR3 spans 14 amino acids. V was shortened by 3 bases and J by 4 bases, with 13 bases between the two germline ends.